Below are 23 T cell receptor beta chains sequenced from a single sample in a study of graft-versus-host responses after intestinal transplantation. Sequenced by immunoSEQ multiplex PCR; TCRdb stores in-frame clones only, minus some. Here the sample spans 50,000 to 75,000 clones, almost 95% being singletons. For these TCRs, the target antigens are not known. The specimen was unstimulated CD4+ T cells sorted from spleen or lymph node cells, collected before transplant. The receptors come from a human donor who was the organ donor for an intestinal transplant.

The CDR3 coding sequence is TGCAGTGCAAACAGGGTCGACGAGCAGTACTTC. The encoded protein is CSANRVDEQYF. The genes are TRBV20-1 and TRBJ2-7; maybe TRBD1 (6 bases). The CDR3 extends over 11 amino acids. Trimming removed 6 bases at V and 5 bases at J, with 11 bases between. Germline assignment: CDR1 DFQATT and CDR2 SNEGSKA (reference sequence).

V and J are TRBV2 and TRBJ2-5, with TRBD2 matching 8 bases. The V gene end was trimmed by 2 bases and the J gene end by 7 bases; junction bases not matched to a gene: 9. Germline assignment: CDR1 SNHLY and CDR2 FYNNEI. The CDR3 loop spans 15 amino acids. The CDR3 loop reads CASSERAGDGWTQYF. CDR3 in DNA: TGTGCCAGCAGTGAAAGAGCGGGGGACGGCTGGACCCAGTACTTC.

The chain uses TRBV4-2 and TRBJ2-4, with TRBD1 matching 10 bases. V gave up 0 bases and J gave up 5 bases; unmatched junction bases: 10. Germline loops: CDR1 LGHNA, CDR2 YNFKEQ. The CDR3 extends over 18 amino acids. The CDR3 loop reads CASSQDGGDRGGENIQYF. CDR3 nucleotide sequence: TGTGCCAGCAGCCAAGATGGTGGGGACAGGGGAGGGGAAAACATTCAGTACTTC.

The V and J genes are TRBV7-9 and TRBJ1-3, with D perhaps matching TRBD1 (6 bases). Germline loops: CDR1 SEHNR, CDR2 FQNEAQ (reference sequence). CDR3 size: 13 residues. V was pared by 0 bases and J by 10 bases, with 10 bases between. CDR3 coding DNA: TGTGCCAGCAGCTTAGCAGGGGGGCAAACCATATATTTT. Encoded protein: CASSLAGGQTIYF.

This chain uses TRBV2 with TRBJ2-4; 10 positions agree with TRBD2. The trim removed 4 bases at V and 1 base at J, leaving 4 bases unmatched. Germline V gives CDR1 SNHLY, CDR2 FYNNEI. The CDR3 loop spans 16 amino acids. In DNA, the CDR3 is TGTGCCAGCAGTGGATCTAGCGGGGGTGCCAAAAACATTCAGTACTTC. The encoded protein is CASSGSSGGAKNIQYF. The complete variable domain, with remaining parts taken from reference TRBV2 and TRBJ2-4, reads EPEVTQTPSHQVTQMGQEVILRCVPISNHLYFYWYRQILGQKVEFLVSFYNNEISEKSEIFDDQFSVERPDGSNFTLKIRSTKLEDSAMYFCASSGSSGGAKNIQYFGAGTRLSVL.

This clone was observed a single time. The chain is built from TRBV4-1 and TRBJ2-3, with a weak D call TRBD2 (5 bases). This CDR3 has 12 amino acids. Germline V lookup: CDR1 MGHRA, CDR2 YSYEKL. The germline V and J ends were trimmed by 1 base and 6 bases, with 5 bases remaining between them. The CDR3 protein is CASSQAGDTQYF. The CDR3 DNA reads TGCGCCAGCAGCCAAGCGGGGGATACGCAGTATTTT.

The J gene is TRBJ2-1, the V gene TRBV4-1; a possible D gene is TRBD1 (6 bases). This CDR3 has 16 amino acids. The V gene's germline CDR1 is MGHRA and CDR2 YSYEKL. V lost 0 bases, J lost 7 bases, and 16 bases lay in between. CDR3 nucleotides: TGCGCCAGCAGCCAAGAGGGGATCCCAGGGGAGAATGAGCAGTTCTTC. Translated, it gives CASSQEGIPGENEQFF.

The gene calls are TRBV15 and TRBJ2-5; possible D gene TRBD1, 5 bases. The assigned J gene may be wrong: the sequence end matches TRBJ2-7 better. CDR1 and CDR2 (germline): LNHNV, YYDKDF (reference sequence). The CDR3 consists of 16 residues. CDR3 region: CATSRDLAGPRYEQYF. The CDR3, as DNA: TGTGCCACCAGCAGAGATCTGGCAGGGCCCAGATACGAGCAGTACTTC.

This chain joins TRBV6-5 and TRBJ1-2; TRBD1 matches at 7 bases. The germline V gene has CDR1 MNHEY and CDR2 SVGAGI. The CDR3 covers 16 residues. J gave up 4 bases and V 0 bases, and 8 bases lay outside the gene matches. The CDR3 nucleotides are TGTGCCAGCAGTTACTCGAAGGCAGGGGGAATCTATGGCTACACCTTC. Its protein product is CASSYSKAGGIYGYTF.

The chain recombines TRBV5-1 with TRBJ2-2; D gene unclear. Trimming pared 0 bases from V and 0 bases from J, leaving 6 bases between. The CDR3 extends over 15 amino acids. From germline, CDR1 is SGHRS and CDR2 YFSETQ. CDR3 sequence reads: CASSLGGTNTGELFF. DNA for the CDR3: TGCGCCAGCAGCTTGGGGGGTACGAACACCGGGGAGCTGTTTTTT.

This sequence joins TRBV2 and TRBJ2-7, with D uncertain. The CDR3 length is 13 residues. Per the germline V gene, CDR1 is SNHLY and CDR2 is FYNNEI. V lost 7 bases to trimming and J lost 2 bases, with 12 bases between them. The DNA for the CDR3 is TGTGCCAGCAACTTGGACGGAGCCTACGAGCAGTACTTC. It yields the protein CASNLDGAYEQYF.

The chain is built from TRBV4-3 and TRBJ2-2, with D perhaps being TRBD1 or TRBD2 (6 bases each). CDR1 and CDR2 (germline): LGHNA, YSLEER. V was pared by 0 bases and J by 9 bases, with 14 bases between. There are 15 residues in the CDR3. CDR3 sequence reads: CASSQEGDGGRELFF. The DNA of the CDR3 is TGCGCCAGCAGCCAAGAAGGGGACGGGGGCAGGGAGCTGTTTTTT.

The chain carries TRBV27 and TRBJ1-2; tentatively, D is TRBD1 (5 bases). Germline CDR1 and CDR2: MNHEY and SMNVEV (reference sequence). This CDR3 has 13 amino acids. The germline V and J ends were trimmed by 5 bases and 5 bases, with 12 bases remaining between them. The CDR3 DNA reads TGTGCCAGCAGTCGACAGCCCGGATATGGCTACACCTTC. Its translation: CASSRQPGYGYTF.

Only one count was recorded for this clone. The genes are TRBV7-3 and TRBJ2-2; the D gene is possibly TRBD1 (6 bases). The CDR3 totals 13 residues. Germline-derived CDR1 and CDR2 are SGHTA and FQGTGA. Trimming removed 4 bases at V and 8 bases at J, with 11 bases between. The CDR3 loop is CASSSPGTGELFF. The DNA of the CDR3 is TGTGCCAGCAGCTCTCCCGGGACAGGGGAGCTGTTTTTT.

The rearrangement uses TRBV6-5 and TRBJ2-5; unclear D gene. The CDR3 contains 11 residues. Germline loops: CDR1 MNHEY, CDR2 SVGAGI. Deletions cut 8 bases from V and 5 bases from J, with 9 bases between. This chain's CDR3 is CASDRSETQYF. In nucleotides, the CDR3 is TGTGCCAGCGACCGAAGCGAGACCCAGTACTTC.

The rearrangement joins TRBV9 to TRBJ2-5; 8 nucleotides agree with TRBD2. With 4 bases clipped from V and 3 bases from J, the junction kept 11 bases outside the gene matches. Germline loops: CDR1 SGDLS, CDR2 YYNGEE. This CDR3 is built from 16 residues. The CDR3: CASSPPPSGGKETQYF. As DNA, the CDR3 is TGTGCCAGCAGCCCCCCCCCGTCGGGGGGGAAAGAGACCCAGTACTTC.

The chain carries TRBV6-6 and TRBJ1-2; D gene uncertain. V lost 4 bases and J lost 4, with 10 bases in between. The V gene's germline CDR1 is MNHNY and CDR2 SVGAGI (reference sequence). The CDR3 contains 13 residues. The CDR3 loop reads CASSSTASYGYTF. For the CDR3, the DNA is TGTGCCAGCAGTTCAACGGCTTCCTATGGCTACACCTTC.

V usage is TRBV11-3 and J usage is TRBJ2-3; TRBD1 aligns across 9 bases. V lost 4 bases, J lost 0 bases, and 2 bases stayed unmatched. The CDR3 has 15 residues. CDR1 and CDR2 (germline): SGHNT, YENEEA. CDR3 in amino acids: CASSSGQGSTDTQYF. CDR3 DNA sequence: TGTGCCAGCAGCTCGGGACAGGGTAGCACAGATACGCAGTATTTT.

The J gene is TRBJ1-2, the V gene TRBV5-4; D may be TRBD1 (6 bases). CDR3 length equals 13 residues. Trimming left V 1 base short and J 5 bases short, with 9 bases between. Per germline, CDR1 SGHNT and CDR2 YYREEE (reference sequence). CDR3 DNA sequence: TGTGCCAGCAGCTTGTCACAGGGATATGGCTACACCTTC. This encodes CASSLSQGYGYTF.

This chain connects TRBV30 to TRBJ1-1; perhaps TRBD1 as D (6 bases). Germline assignment: CDR1 GTSNPN and CDR2 SVGIG (reference sequence). The CDR3 length is 12 residues. Trimming shortened V by 8 bases and J by 4 bases, and 14 bases separated the two germline ends. Written as DNA, the CDR3 is TGTGCCGCCGACAGGCTGGCCACTGAAGCTTTCTTT. Translation gives CAADRLATEAFF.

The chain is built from TRBV5-1 and TRBJ1-1; TRBD1 matches at 7 bases. V dropped 4 bases and J dropped 0; count of bases not matched to a gene: 9. CDR1 and CDR2 from the germline V gene are SGHRS and YFSETQ. The CDR3 is 16 amino acids. The CDR3 DNA reads TGCGCCAGCAGCATCAACAGGGGACATCTGAACACTGAAGCTTTCTTT. Its protein is CASSINRGHLNTEAFF.

As to this clone: The sample has other DNA sequences that encode this CDR3 too. The chain is built from TRBV2 and TRBJ1-2, with D tentatively TRBD1 (6 bases). The V and J ends lost 5 bases and 6 bases respectively, with 13 bases between them. Looked up from germline, CDR1 is SNHLY and CDR2 is FYNNEI. There are 13 residues in the CDR3. Written as DNA, the CDR3 is TGTGCCAGCAGTTCCGGGGGGGGGCATGGCTACACCTTC. Translated, it gives CASSSGGGHGYTF.

V is TRBV7-2 and J is TRBJ2-5; no reliable D call. Trimming pared 0 bases from V and 5 bases from J, leaving 16 bases between. Germline CDR1 SGHTA, CDR2 FQGNSA. The CDR3 contains 16 residues. CDR3 region: CASSLAQAALGETQYF. As DNA, the CDR3 is TGTGCCAGCAGCTTAGCGCAGGCCGCCTTGGGGGAGACCCAGTACTTC.